This record concerns one T cell receptor (beta chain) sequence. Original handling: Reference gene primer amplification gave estimated nucleated cell counts. Clones were read by immunoSEQ multiplex PCR, and TCRdb kept only the in-frame ones, dropping some. For V, J and clone size, that table is used; D and trimming come from the DNA. In the table there are 300,000 to 400,000 clones, around 92% of which are singletons. The record originates from a study of blood T cell repertoires in COVID-19. The CDR3 length is 18 residues. V gave up 2 bases and J gave up 0 bases; unmatched junction bases: 9. Looked up from germline, CDR1 is LGHNA and CDR2 is YSLEER.

The clonotype was recovered from a woman in her thirties with COVID-19, enrolled during active disease. Sequences were obtained from peripheral blood. J is TRBJ1-4 and V is TRBV4-3; 7 bases are shared with TRBD1. CDR3 sequence (DNA): TGCGCCAGCAGCCAAACCCCCCAGGGGGATGCAACTAATGAAAAACTGTTTTTT. Translating it yields CASSQTPQGDATNEKLFF.